This T cell receptor beta chain was documented in a study of response to subunit inactivated influenza vaccine. TCRdb passed the RT-PCR reads through MiXCR, listing each CDR3 protein once. Of about 150,000 distinct CDR3 sequences listed, about 10% are singletons. The CDR3 length is 16 residues. Germline V gene lookup returns CDR1 MDHEN and CDR2 SYDVKM. V shed 5 bases and J 5 bases; nucleotides not matched to a gene: 8. Points from the study as a whole: Only a handful of new T cells, the authors suggested, are recruited with each seasonal influenza vaccination.

The table lists this clonotype with a few counts. Its matching antigen is unknown. The sample was CD8+ T cells sorted from PBMCs, taken around 25 months after vaccination. This chain connects TRBV28 to TRBJ2-1, with TRBD2 identical over 11 bases. This TCR was recovered from a man aged 45 to 75 who received an inactivated influenza vaccine. The CDR3 spells CASSTYGGLADNEQFF. DNA of the CDR3: TGTGCCAGCAGTACCTACGGGGGACTAGCGGACAATGAGCAGTTCTTC.